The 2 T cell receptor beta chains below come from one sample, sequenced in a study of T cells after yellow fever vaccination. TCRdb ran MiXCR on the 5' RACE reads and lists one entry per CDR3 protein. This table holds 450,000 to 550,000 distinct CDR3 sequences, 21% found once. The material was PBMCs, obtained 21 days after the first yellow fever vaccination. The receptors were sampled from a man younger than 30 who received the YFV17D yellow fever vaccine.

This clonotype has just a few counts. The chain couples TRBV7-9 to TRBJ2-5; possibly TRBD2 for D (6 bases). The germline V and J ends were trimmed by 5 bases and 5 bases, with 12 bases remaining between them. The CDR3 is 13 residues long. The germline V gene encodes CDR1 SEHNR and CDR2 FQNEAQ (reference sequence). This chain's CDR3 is CASSTGLGETQYF. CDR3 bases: TGTGCCAGCAGCACGGGACTCGGGGAGACCCAGTACTTC.

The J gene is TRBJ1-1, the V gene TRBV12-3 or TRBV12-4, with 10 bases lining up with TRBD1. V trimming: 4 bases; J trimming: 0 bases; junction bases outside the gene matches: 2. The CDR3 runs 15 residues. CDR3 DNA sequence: TGTGCCAGCAGTTCGACAGGGGGCTTGAACACTGAAGCTTTCTTT. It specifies CASSSTGGLNTEAFF.